The entry below describes one T cell receptor beta chain. Original data processing: Amplification with reference gene primers provided the estimates of nucleated cell counts. Data came from immunoSEQ multiplex PCR; TCRdb stores just in-frame clones and leaves some out. For V, J and clone size, that table is used; D and trimming come from the DNA. Found here are more than 250,000 clones, approximately 82% of them singletons; the top ten hold roughly 4.6%. Germline V gives CDR1 SNHLY, CDR2 FYNNEI. Trimming removed 6 bases at V and 2 bases at J, with 17 bases between. The CDR3 runs to 15 residues. These data are taken from a study of blood T cell repertoires in COVID-19. Whole-study context: The United States, Italy and Spain were the sources of the acute and convalescent COVID-19 samples. PBMCs, B-cell-depleted T cells, or T cells provided the cDNA or gDNA that made up the material.

Sequencing was performed on peripheral blood. The receptor's source is a man aged 55 to 70 who had recovered from COVID-19. The J gene is TRBJ2-7, the V gene TRBV2; weak D call: TRBD2 (5 bases). The CDR3 DNA sequence: TGTGCCAGCAGACCGGGGTTTTCGGGCCCCTACGAGCAGTACTTC. It translates to CASRPGFSGPYEQYF.